One and the same sample provided the 19 T cell receptor beta chains below, sequenced in a study of OX40 agonist ivuxolimab in advanced cancers. Library preparation used the immunoSEQ multiplex PCR assay. Drawn from immuneACCESS, this table holds only the in-frame rearrangements with V and J called that TCRdb kept. Clones are partly lost; checked studies trace under half to an unresolved V gene and leave the rest unexplained. The sample table lists tens of thousands of clones, approximately 90% of them with a count of one. The ten top clones hold roughly 25% of the sample. The sequencing used CD4+ or CD8+ T cells sorted from blood, collected in a trial of the OX40 agonist ivuxolimab. The receptors derive from an adult with an advanced solid tumor such as melanoma, head and neck, liver or kidney cancer.

The rearrangement links TRBV5-5 to TRBJ2-7; D ambiguous. Per germline, CDR1 SGHKS and CDR2 YYEKEE (reference sequence). This CDR3 spans 14 amino acids. Trimming left V 4 bases short and J 1 base short, with 12 bases between. CDR3 sequence: CASSHGWGSYEQYF. The CDR3 DNA reads TGTGCCAGCAGCCACGGCTGGGGTTCCTACGAGCAGTACTTC.

This clone was observed once. The chain employs TRBV7-3 and TRBJ2-1; 7 bases are shared with TRBD2. The CDR3 contains 15 residues. Losses at the gene ends were 3 bases for V and 5 bases for J; bases not matched to a gene: 7. Germline lookup yields CDR1 SGHTA and CDR2 FQGTGA. The CDR3 sequence: CASSFTSAGNNEQFF. The CDR3 bases are TGTGCCAGCAGCTTTACTAGCGCCGGAAACAATGAGCAGTTCTTC.

The J gene is TRBJ2-2, the V gene TRBV5-3, with 10 bases matching TRBD1. TRBV5-3 is identified as an open reading frame with a role that is uncertain. CDR3 size: 14 residues. Trimming cost V 3 bases and J 5 bases; bases outside gene matches: 1. DNA for the CDR3: TGTGCCAGAAGCTGGGACAGGGGAACCGGGGAGCTGTTTTTT. Protein product: CARSWDRGTGELFF.

V usage is TRBV30 and J usage is TRBJ2-3; a possible D gene is TRBD2 (5 bases). Germline V gives CDR1 GTSNPN, CDR2 SVGIG (reference sequence). The CDR3 consists of 13 residues. V shed 2 bases and J shed 1 base, with 7 bases lying between them. The CDR3 loop is CAWSSGGTDTQYF. CDR3 DNA sequence: TGTGCCTGGAGTAGCGGAGGCACAGATACGCAGTATTTT.

This sequence joins TRBV6-5 and TRBJ2-1, with D tentatively TRBD1 or TRBD2 (5 bases each). The CDR3 is 15 residues long. Germline CDR1 reads MNHEY; CDR2 reads SVGAGI. With 2 bases removed from V and 0 bases from J, the gap between germline ends came to 8 bases. DNA for the CDR3: TGTGCCAGCAGTTACATTGGGGGCTCCTACAATGAGCAGTTCTTC. It codes for CASSYIGGSYNEQFF.

This clone was picked up one time. The chain employs TRBV7-9 and TRBJ2-5, with D possibly being TRBD1 or TRBD2 (5 bases each). The V end lost 3 bases, the J end lost 4 bases, and 12 bases lay between the germline ends. CDR3 length: 14 amino acids. Germline V gene data show CDR1 as SEHNR and CDR2 as FQNEAQ (reference sequence). The CDR3 DNA reads TGTGCCAGCAGCTTTTCCGGGACGCTAGAGACCCAGTACTTC. Its protein product is CASSFSGTLETQYF.

The chain recombines TRBV7-2 with TRBJ2-6; TRBD2 matches at 9 bases. Losses at the gene ends were 2 bases for V and 2 bases for J; bases not matched to a gene: 10. This CDR3 spans 19 amino acids. In germline, CDR1 is SGHTA, CDR2 FQGNSA. The CDR3 DNA sequence: TGTGCCAGCAGCTTATGGCTCCTCCTAGCGGGAACTGGGGCCAACGTCCTGACTTTC. Residues: CASSLWLLLAGTGANVLTF.

The rearrangement links TRBV28 to TRBJ1-4; 11 bases are a match to TRBD1. The trim removed 3 bases at V and 5 bases at J, leaving 5 bases unmatched. CDR3 length equals 16 residues. Germline V gene lookup returns CDR1 MDHEN and CDR2 SYDVKM. The CDR3 sequence: CASSLWTGGVNEKLFF. CDR3 nucleotide sequence: TGTGCCAGCAGTTTGTGGACAGGGGGCGTGAATGAAAAACTGTTTTTT.

This clone was detected many times. The chain employs TRBV4-1 and TRBJ2-1; 8 bases fit TRBD2. V lost 1 base, J lost 3 bases, and 8 bases stayed unmatched. Germline lookup yields CDR1 MGHRA and CDR2 YSYEKL. The CDR3 is 17 residues long. Here the CDR3 reads CASSQVPSAGGYNEQFF. DNA for the CDR3: TGCGCCAGCAGCCAAGTTCCCTCGGCGGGAGGCTACAATGAGCAGTTCTTC.

The chain recombines TRBV7-6 with TRBJ2-1, with D uncertain. CDR3 length: 12 residues. Germline V CDR1 and CDR2: SGHVS, FNYEAQ. V was trimmed by 6 bases and J by 8 bases, leaving 11 bases between them. For the CDR3, the DNA is TGTGCCAGCAGGACGCCTGGGGATGAGCAGTTCTTC. Its protein is CASRTPGDEQFF. Together with reference TRBV7-6 and TRBJ2-1, the CDR3 gives the full variable domain: GAGVSQSPRYKVTKRGQDVALRCDPISGHVSLYWYRQALGQGPEFLTYFNYEAQQDKSGLPNDRFSAERPEGSISTLTIQRTEQRDSAMYRCASRTPGDEQFFGPGTRLTVL.

The V and J genes are TRBV28 and TRBJ2-2, with unresolved D. CDR3 length: 13 amino acids. CDR1 and CDR2 (germline): MDHEN, SYDVKM. The V end lost 3 bases, the J end lost 6 bases, and 8 bases lay between the germline ends. The CDR3 spells CASSFPDAGELFF. In DNA form, the CDR3 reads TGTGCCAGCAGTTTCCCAGACGCCGGGGAGCTGTTTTTT. Drawing the rest from reference TRBV28 and TRBJ2-2, the complete variable domain is DVKVTQSSRYLVKRTGEKVFLECVQDMDHENMFWYRQDPGLGLRLIYFSYDVKMKEKGDIPEGYSVSREKKERFSLILESASTNQTSMYLCASSFPDAGELFFGEGSRLTVL.

As to this clone: The junction shows a germline mismatch at one end, possibly a read error. CDR3 DNA: TGCGCCAGCAGTGACACGGCTAGCAGAGATACGCAGTATTTT. Translating gives CASSDTASRDTQYF. The rearrangement joins TRBV10-1 to TRBJ2-3; tentatively, D is TRBD2 (5 bases). Germline V CDR1 and CDR2: WNHNN, SYGVQD (reference sequence). The CDR3 is made up of 14 amino acids.

In this sample, this clone turned up a few times. The V call is TRBV9, the J call TRBJ2-1; TRBD1 or TRBD2 may be the D gene (6 bases each). The V gene's germline CDR1 is SGDLS and CDR2 YYNGEE. Deletions cut 0 bases from V and 3 bases from J, with 10 bases between. The CDR3 contains 15 residues. This chain's CDR3 is CASSVEGGLYNEQFF. As DNA, the CDR3 is TGTGCCAGCAGCGTAGAGGGGGGTCTCTACAATGAGCAGTTCTTC.

V is TRBV9 and J is TRBJ2-7; D gene ambiguous. Germline values: CDR1 SGDLS, CDR2 YYNGEE. V lost 3 bases and J lost 3, with 7 bases in between. The CDR3 is 12 residues long. CDR3 amino acids: CASSAWGYEQYF. In nucleotides, the CDR3 is TGTGCCAGCAGCGCCTGGGGCTACGAGCAGTACTTC.

This clone showed up just once. This chain joins TRBV19 and TRBJ2-7, with a tentative D call TRBD1 (5 bases). The V and J ends lost 3 bases and 2 bases respectively, with 14 bases between them. CDR1 LNHDA and CDR2 SQIVND come from the germline V gene (reference sequence). This CDR3 is built from 15 residues. CDR3: CASSMGSEGAYEQYF. DNA of the CDR3: TGTGCCAGTAGTATGGGGTCAGAAGGGGCCTACGAGCAGTACTTC.

The chain recombines TRBV5-6 with TRBJ1-6; the D is unclear. The V gene lost 2 bases and the J gene lost 9 bases, with 9 bases spanning the gap. Germline V CDR1 and CDR2: SGHDT, YYEEEE. CDR3 length equals 13 residues. CDR3 bases: TGTGCCAGCAGCTTTCACGAGGTTTCACCCCTCCACTTT. Protein sequence: CASSFHEVSPLHF.

The genes are TRBV18 and TRBJ2-7; D is possibly TRBD2 (6 bases). Germline loops: CDR1 KGHSH, CDR2 LQKENI. This CDR3 is built from 17 residues. V lost 3 bases to trimming and J lost 3 bases, with 21 bases between them. CDR3 DNA: TGTGCCAGCTCACCCCGGCTGGGAGAGCCCGGGGGCTACGAGCAGTACTTC. Amino acid sequence: CASSPRLGEPGGYEQYF.

The V and J genes are TRBV4-1 and TRBJ2-2; 7 bases line up with TRBD2. V dropped 4 bases and J dropped 3; count of bases not matched to a gene: 14. The CDR3 contains 18 residues. In germline, CDR1 is MGHRA, CDR2 YSYEKL. CDR3 in amino acids: CASSPKASGRTDTGELFF. CDR3 sequence (DNA): TGCGCCAGCAGCCCCAAGGCGTCCGGGAGGACGGACACCGGGGAGCTGTTTTTT.

The J gene is TRBJ2-7, the V gene TRBV27, with TRBD1 identical over 10 bases. The CDR3 has 15 amino acids. Germline assignment: CDR1 MNHEY and CDR2 SMNVEV (reference sequence). Trimming at V came to 5 bases and at J to 2 bases, leaving 6 bases not matched to a gene. CDR3 amino acids: CASSPPGTGAYEQYF. Here the CDR3 DNA reads TGTGCCAGCAGTCCCCCCGGGACAGGGGCCTACGAGCAGTACTTC.